The clone carrying this TCR beta chain has just a few counts. Its antigen is still unknown. The data were obtained in a study of cytomegalovirus exposure and HLA in healthy donors. PCR amplification relied on 60 Vbeta primers (plus 13 Jbeta primers). Some clones are missing from TCRdb's copy, which holds only in-frame ones; the method was immunoSEQ multiplex PCR. The table lists 100,000 to 120,000 clones, approximately 80% of them singletons, with roughly 5.9% in the top ten. The CDR3 loop spans 13 amino acids. The germline V gene has CDR1 MNHEY and CDR2 SVGAGI. V was clipped by 6 bases and J by 1 base, with 9 bases between them. Points from the study as a whole: Cytomegalovirus-associated status was assigned to fewer than 200 TCR beta chains.

The sequence was collected from a woman in her thirties in good health and CMV-seropositive. The sequenced sample was PBMCs. This chain connects TRBV6-5 to TRBJ1-1; D is possibly TRBD1 (5 bases). The CDR3 bases are TGTGCCAGCAGATCCGACAGGAACACTGAAGCTTTCTTT. Amino acid sequence: CASRSDRNTEAFF.